A single sample is the source of the 15 T cell receptor beta chains below, sequenced in a study of blood T cell repertoires in COVID-19. Assay used: immunoSEQ multiplex PCR; TCRdb lists only in-frame clones, some missing. The table records about 260,000 clones, 70% to 90% of them present only once. Sequenced sample: peripheral blood. The source of these receptors is a human donor in a cohort sampled during active COVID-19.

The chain has TRBV6-2 or TRBV6-3 and TRBJ2-7, with D tentatively TRBD2 (6 bases). CDR3 size: 14 residues. Germline V gene lookup returns CDR1 MNHEY and CDR2 SVGEGT. With 5 bases removed from V and 2 bases from J, the gap between germline ends came to 13 bases. This CDR3 is CASSVGLQPYEQYF. CDR3 in DNA: TGTGCCAGCAGTGTGGGACTCCAACCCTACGAGCAGTACTTC.

V is TRBV13 and J is TRBJ2-1; 16 nucleotides agree with TRBD2. Germline CDR1 is PRHDT and CDR2 is FYEKMQ (reference sequence). Unmatched junction bases numbered 5, after V lost 5 bases and J lost 7 bases. The CDR3 runs 16 residues. The CDR3 sequence is CASSRGLAGGPNEQFF. The CDR3 nucleotides read TGTGCCAGCAGCCGGGGACTAGCGGGAGGGCCGAATGAGCAGTTCTTC.

The CDR3 DNA reads as TGCGCCAGCAGCTTCAGCTTGGCGGGCTCTGGGGCCAACGTCCTGACTTTC. Amino acids: CASSFSLAGSGANVLTF. The rearrangement joins TRBV5-1 to TRBJ2-6; D is possibly TRBD2 (5 bases). This CDR3 is built from 17 residues. Germline CDR1 SGHRS, CDR2 YFSETQ. Trimming pared 2 bases from V and 0 bases from J, leaving 12 bases between.

The genes are TRBV7-3 and TRBJ1-2, with D hard to call. V lost 5 bases to trimming and J lost 0 bases, with 7 bases between them. CDR3 size: 13 residues. Germline assignment: CDR1 SGHTA and CDR2 FQGTGA. For the CDR3, the DNA is TGTGCCAGCAGCCGTTCAGCTAACTATGGCTACACCTTC. This sequence encodes CASSRSANYGYTF. Full variable domain (remainder filled in from reference TRBV7-3 and TRBJ1-2): GAGVSQTPSNKVTEKGKYVELRCDPISGHTALYWYRQSLGQGPEFLIYFQGTGAADDSGLPNDRFFAVRPEGSVSTLKIQRTERGDSAVYLCASSRSANYGYTFGSGTRLTVV.

This clone was detected only once. The CDR3 DNA follows: TGTGCCAGCAGTTACGGACTAGCGGCCGAGCAGTACTTC. Its protein product is CASSYGLAAEQYF. This chain links TRBV6-6 with TRBJ2-7, with TRBD2 matching 10 bases. The V segment lost 2 bases and the J segment 6 bases; nucleotides outside the gene matches: 1. This CDR3 spans 13 amino acids. CDR1 is MNHNY, CDR2 SVGAGI, per germline (reference sequence).

The V gene is TRBV5-6, the J gene TRBJ1-3; 7 bases are shared with TRBD1. Germline values: CDR1 SGHDT, CDR2 YYEEEE. V trimming: 4 bases; J trimming: 0 bases; junction bases outside the gene matches: 7. The CDR3 contains 16 residues. In DNA, the CDR3 is TGTGCCAGCAGCCCGGGACAGCCGCTCTCTGGAAACACCATATATTTT. It encodes CASSPGQPLSGNTIYF.

The chain combines TRBV2 with TRBJ2-7; possible D gene TRBD1, 6 bases. Germline CDR1 SNHLY, CDR2 FYNNEI. The CDR3 contains 14 residues. Trimming took 7 bases from V and 0 from J, leaving 13 bases between them. The CDR3 DNA sequence: TGTGCCAGCAAAAGGACAGACAACTCCTACGAGCAGTACTTC. It specifies CASKRTDNSYEQYF.

In this sample, this clone turned up a few times. J is TRBJ2-7 and V is TRBV14; 10 positions agree with TRBD1. The CDR3 spans 14 residues. Germline lookup yields CDR1 SGHDN and CDR2 FVKESK. J was trimmed by 3 bases and V by 6 bases; bases with no gene match: 5. CDR3 nucleotides: TGTGCCAGCAGACACGGGACAGGGGACTACGAGCAGTACTTC. This translates into CASRHGTGDYEQYF.

This clone was seen a handful of times. The chain combines TRBV27 with TRBJ2-5, with D maybe TRBD2 (5 bases). Germline V gives CDR1 MNHEY, CDR2 SMNVEV (reference sequence). With 3 bases removed from V and 3 bases from J, the gap between germline ends came to 11 bases. The CDR3 totals 14 residues. The CDR3: CASSFRGIEETQYF. The CDR3 DNA follows: TGTGCCAGCAGTTTCAGAGGGATCGAAGAGACCCAGTACTTC.

The rearrangement links TRBV30 to TRBJ2-7; 8 positions match TRBD1. J was trimmed by 5 bases and V by 0 bases; bases with no gene match: 18. Germline values: CDR1 GTSNPN, CDR2 SVGIG (reference sequence). This CDR3 region has 18 residues. In DNA form, the CDR3 reads TGTGCCTGGAGTGTACAGCGGTCTTTTGCGGGACAGGATAACGAGCAGTACTTC. Amino acids: CAWSVQRSFAGQDNEQYF.

This clone was picked up a small number of times. This CDR3 is CASSYDPGQGSSPLHF. DNA of the CDR3: TGTGCCAGCAGTTACGACCCGGGACAGGGGTCTTCACCCCTCCACTTT. The V call is TRBV6-2 or TRBV6-3, the J call TRBJ1-6; 10 nucleotides match TRBD1. The CDR3 covers 16 residues. In germline, CDR1 is MNHEY, CDR2 SVGEGT. The junction had 7 bases not matched to a gene; V was cut back by 2 bases and J by 9 bases.

The V and J genes are TRBV11-2 and TRBJ2-2, with 12 bases that match TRBD1. This CDR3 spans 16 amino acids. V was clipped by 1 base and J by 10 bases; unmatched bases: 7. Germline CDR1 SGHAT, CDR2 FQNNGV. The CDR3 reads CASSLARDRGPKELFF. As DNA, the CDR3 is TGTGCCAGCAGCTTAGCGAGGGACAGGGGGCCGAAGGAGCTGTTTTTT.

This chain connects TRBV4-1 to TRBJ1-1; no definite D call. Per germline, CDR1 MGHRA and CDR2 YSYEKL. The V and J ends lost 7 bases and 7 bases respectively, with 13 bases between them. This CDR3 contains 12 residues. For the CDR3, the DNA is TGCGCCAGCATGTCAGAGAACTATGAAGCTTTCTTT. It encodes CASMSENYEAFF.

The chain employs TRBV3-1 (or the pseudogene TRBV3-2) and TRBJ1-2; D unclear. The V and J ends lost 0 bases and 1 base respectively, with 9 bases between them. Germline CDR1 and CDR2: LGHDT and YNNKEL (reference sequence). The CDR3 has 15 amino acids. CDR3 in DNA: TGTGCCAGCAGCCAAGATATGGCTTATAACTATGGCTACACCTTC. Protein sequence: CASSQDMAYNYGYTF.

As DNA, the CDR3 is TGTGCCACCGGCTCCGGGAAGGTTTCTGGAAACACCATATATTTT. Residues: CATGSGKVSGNTIYF. The J gene is TRBJ1-3, the V gene TRBV15, with D uncertain. The CDR3 sequence is 15 residues long. V lost 8 bases, J lost 1 base, and 15 bases lay in between. The germline CDR1 and CDR2 sequences are LNHNV and YYDKDF (reference sequence).